Below, 2 T cell receptor beta chains from the same sample are listed, as sequenced in a study of blood T cell repertoires in COVID-19. Sequenced by immunoSEQ multiplex PCR; TCRdb stores in-frame clones only, minus some. The sample records around 440,000 clones, approximately 90% being singletons. Sequencing used peripheral blood. The origin of the receptors is a woman between 45 and 60 years old with COVID-19, enrolled during active disease.

The V call is TRBV7-9, the J call TRBJ2-1; a possible D gene is TRBD2 (6 bases). Trimming left V 0 bases short and J 12 bases short, with 9 bases between. The CDR3 sequence is 12 residues long. CDR1 and CDR2 from the germline V gene are SEHNR and FQNEAQ (reference sequence). CDR3 region: CASSLAQEGQFF. The CDR3 nucleotides read TGTGCCAGCAGCTTAGCCCAGGAGGGGCAGTTCTTC. Together with reference TRBV7-9 and TRBJ2-1, the CDR3 gives the full variable domain: DTGVSQNPRHKITKRGQNVTFRCDPISEHNRLYWYRQTLGQGPEFLTYFQNEAQLEKSRLLSDRFSAERPKGSFSTLEIQRTEQGDSAMYLCASSLAQEGQFFGPGTRLTVL.

In its sample, this clone was seen once. V is TRBV12-3 or TRBV12-4 and J is TRBJ1-2; no definite D call. The V and J ends lost 3 bases and 8 bases respectively, with 7 bases between them. This CDR3 contains 11 residues. CDR3 sequence (DNA): TGTGCCAGCAGTTTGTTTAGCGGCTACACCTTC. Its translation: CASSLFSGYTF.